One sample yielded the 4 T cell receptor beta chains listed below, sequenced in a study of shared clonotypes between healthy human individuals. Clones were read by immunoSEQ multiplex PCR, and TCRdb kept only the in-frame ones, dropping some. The data hold around 1 million clones, with less than 85% observed a single time. The sequencing sample was made of memory CD4+ T cells sorted from blood. Subset given: CD45RA-negative fraction. Receptors were obtained from a man younger than 35 in good health.

The rearrangement links TRBV10-3 to TRBJ2-3, with D perhaps matching TRBD1 or TRBD2 (5 bases each). Trimming pared 5 bases from V and 2 bases from J, leaving 20 bases between. The germline V gene encodes CDR1 ENHRY and CDR2 SYGVKD. The CDR3 consists of 17 residues. The CDR3 reads CAISPTLTGPFTDTQYF. In DNA, the CDR3 is TGTGCCATCAGTCCAACTCTAACGGGACCCTTCACAGATACGCAGTATTTT.

This chain uses TRBV5-1 with TRBJ2-2, with 10 positions matching TRBD2. CDR3 size: 17 residues. Germline V gives CDR1 SGHRS, CDR2 YFSETQ. The junction had 10 bases not matched to a gene; V was cut back by 1 base and J by 7 bases. As DNA, the CDR3 is TGCGCCAGCAGCTTGAATCCTAGCGGGAGAAGCGGCGGGGAGCTGTTTTTT. Amino acid sequence: CASSLNPSGRSGGELFF.

The rearrangement joins TRBV28 to TRBJ2-7; D might be TRBD2 (5 bases). Germline CDR1 reads MDHEN; CDR2 reads SYDVKM. V was clipped by 4 bases and J by 1 base, with 14 bases between them. This CDR3 is built from 15 residues. The CDR3: CASSSPGEGSYEQYF. The CDR3 nucleotides read TGTGCCAGCAGTTCCCCCGGGGAAGGGTCCTACGAGCAGTACTTC. The variable domain in full, with the rest retrieved from reference TRBV28 and TRBJ2-7, is DVKVTQSSRYLVKRTGEKVFLECVQDMDHENMFWYRQDPGLGLRLIYFSYDVKMKEKGDIPEGYSVSREKKERFSLILESASTNQTSMYLCASSSPGEGSYEQYFGPGTRLTVT.

V usage is TRBV18 and J usage is TRBJ1-1; D gene uncertain. V lost 3 bases to trimming and J lost 3 bases, with 17 bases between them. The CDR3 contains 16 residues. Germline V gene data show CDR1 as KGHSH and CDR2 as LQKENI. In DNA form, the CDR3 reads TGTGCCAGCTCACCTCCGGGCCTTAGGGAGGACACTGAAGCTTTCTTT. It encodes CASSPPGLREDTEAFF.